Below are 27 T cell receptor beta chains sequenced from a single sample in a study of blood T cell repertoires in COVID-19. Assay used: immunoSEQ multiplex PCR; TCRdb lists only in-frame clones, some missing. Of about 180,000 clones listed, approximately 86% are singletons. The sample comprised peripheral blood. These receptors all stem from a woman aged 25 to 45 with active or convalescent COVID-19.

This clone was picked up one time. The chain links TRBV19 to TRBJ1-2; D perhaps matches TRBD1 (5 bases). This CDR3 is 13 amino acids long. The germline CDR1 and CDR2 sequences are LNHDA and SQIVND (reference sequence). The germline V and J ends were trimmed by 5 bases and 10 bases, with 17 bases remaining between them. The CDR3 sequence is CASSLGSGRTYTF. CDR3 DNA sequence: TGTGCCAGTAGTTTGGGCTCAGGGAGGACCTACACCTTC.

The genes are TRBV6-5 and TRBJ1-2, with D perhaps TRBD1 (6 bases). The V gene lost 6 bases and the J gene lost 8 bases, with 13 bases spanning the gap. The CDR3 is made up of 12 amino acids. Germline V CDR1 and CDR2: MNHEY, SVGAGI. The CDR3 region is CASSHSGEGYTF. In DNA, the CDR3 is TGTGCCAGCAGCCACTCAGGGGAAGGCTACACCTTC.

CDR3 coding DNA: TGTGCCAGCAGCCAAGATAGGATTTCGGGACAGTACTTC. Its translation is CASSQDRISGQYF. This chain uses TRBV14 with TRBJ2-5; possible D gene TRBD2, 5 bases. Between the trimmed V and J ends, which lost 0 bases and 11 bases, there was a span of 13 bases. The CDR3 runs 13 residues. Germline V gene sequence: CDR1 SGHDN, CDR2 FVKESK.

V usage is TRBV5-4 and J usage is TRBJ1-2; 11 nucleotides align to TRBD1. This CDR3 region has 16 residues. The ends lost 4 bases at V and 3 bases at J; junction bases unmatched: 8. Per germline, CDR1 SGHNT and CDR2 YYREEE (reference sequence). The CDR3 protein is CASSESRTGGDYGYTF. CDR3 coding DNA: TGTGCCAGCAGCGAGAGTAGGACAGGGGGCGACTATGGCTACACCTTC.

The chain has TRBV16 and TRBJ2-5; D is undetermined. CDR1 is KGHSY, CDR2 FQNENV, per germline. The length of the CDR3 is 11 residues. V lost 2 bases and J 8 bases, leaving 6 bases between the germline ends. CDR3 loop: CASSQQKTQYF. The CDR3 bases are TGTGCCAGCAGCCAACAAAAAACCCAGTACTTC.

This clone has just one count. One junction end does not reproduce the germline sequence, and a read error may be involved. The chain has TRBV5-4 and TRBJ1-2; 10 positions match TRBD1. CDR1 is SGHNT, CDR2 YYREEE, per germline (reference sequence). The CDR3 covers 16 residues. The CDR3 reads CASSSGAYRDRGYREF. As DNA, the CDR3 is TGTGCCAGCAGCTCTGGAGCTTACCGGGACAGGGGATATAGGGAGTTC.

The chain employs TRBV18 and TRBJ2-5, with D unresolved. Trimming left V 6 bases short and J 2 bases short, with 4 bases between. CDR3 length equals 11 residues. CDR1 KGHSH and CDR2 LQKENI come from the germline V gene. The DNA of the CDR3 is TGTGCCAGCTCGCAGCAAGAGACCCAGTACTTC. Encoded protein: CASSQQETQYF. Variable domain in full (rest from reference TRBV18 and TRBJ2-5): NAGVMQNPRHLVRRRGQEARLRCSPMKGHSHVYWYRQLPEEGLKFMVYLQKENIIDESGMPKERFSAEFPKEGPSILRIQQVVRGDSAAYFCASSQQETQYFGPGTRLLVL.

The chain couples TRBV18 to TRBJ1-6, with a tentative D call TRBD1 (5 bases). Per the germline V gene, CDR1 is KGHSH and CDR2 is LQKENI. The V gene lost 1 base and the J gene lost 8 bases, with 15 bases spanning the gap. This CDR3 has 16 residues. The CDR3 sequence is CASSPRQSTSDSPLHF. In DNA form, the CDR3 reads TGTGCCAGCTCACCACGACAGTCAACGTCGGATTCACCCCTCCACTTT.

The chain has TRBV19 and TRBJ1-2, with 7 nucleotides matching TRBD1. V lost 4 bases to trimming and J lost 0 bases; unmatched junction nucleotides: 11. This CDR3 has 17 residues. The V gene's germline CDR1 is LNHDA and CDR2 SQIVND (reference sequence). The CDR3 coding sequence is TGTGCCAGTAGTACCACGTCCGGGACAGATCCTAACTATGGCTACACCTTC. Translated, it gives CASSTTSGTDPNYGYTF.

The J gene is TRBJ1-4, the V gene TRBV11-2; possibly TRBD1 for D (5 bases). CDR1 and CDR2 (germline): SGHAT, FQNNGV. The CDR3 consists of 14 residues. Trimming cost V 5 bases and J 7 bases, with 14 bases left between them. DNA for the CDR3: TGTGCCAGCAGCCTACGCGCAGGGTTTGAAAAACTGTTTTTT. It codes for CASSLRAGFEKLFF. The variable domain in full, completed from reference TRBV11-2 and TRBJ1-4, reads EAGVAQSPRYKIIEKRQSVAFWCNPISGHATLYWYQQILGQGPKLLIQFQNNGVVDDSQLPKDRFSAERLKGVDSTLKIQPAKLEDSAVYLCASSLRAGFEKLFFGSGTQLSVL.

The chain is built from TRBV27 and TRBJ2-7, with 8 positions matching TRBD1. The CDR3 extends over 15 amino acids. J lost 4 bases, V lost 3 bases, and 8 bases had no gene match. Germline lookup yields CDR1 MNHEY and CDR2 SMNVEV (reference sequence). CDR3: CASSFSGQGQYEQYF. CDR3 sequence (DNA): TGTGCCAGCAGTTTCTCCGGACAGGGCCAATACGAGCAGTACTTC.

The CDR3 region has the DNA TGTGCCAGCAGCTTATTCTCACAGGGTGCCGGGGCCAACGTCCTGACTTTC. Amino acid sequence: CASSLFSQGAGANVLTF. The rearrangement links TRBV5-6 to TRBJ2-6; possible D gene TRBD1, 6 bases. Looked up from germline, CDR1 is SGHDT and CDR2 is YYEEEE. V shed 2 bases and J shed 4 bases, with 16 bases lying between them. The CDR3 covers 17 residues.

This sequence joins TRBV6-1 and TRBJ2-7, with D uncertain. The germline CDR1 and CDR2 sequences are MNHNS and SASEGT. V was clipped by 0 bases and J by 12 bases, with 9 bases between them. This CDR3 has 11 residues. CDR3 amino acids: CASSEAIDWYF. As DNA, the CDR3 is TGTGCCAGCAGTGAAGCGATTGACTGGTACTTC.

The V gene is TRBV2, the J gene TRBJ2-7; D gene ambiguous. Germline V lookup: CDR1 SNHLY, CDR2 FYNNEI. The CDR3 sequence is 11 residues long. Deletions cut 4 bases from V and 2 bases from J, with 3 bases between. In nucleotides, the CDR3 is TGTGCCAGCAGTGTAGCCTACGAGCAGTACTTC. Amino acids: CASSVAYEQYF.

V gene TRBV27 combines with J gene TRBJ2-7; 8 nucleotides align to TRBD2. CDR1 and CDR2 (germline): MNHEY, SMNVEV (reference sequence). The CDR3 sequence is 15 residues long. Trimming cost V 2 bases and J 1 base; bases outside gene matches: 4. CDR3: CASSLIAGGSYEQYF. For the CDR3, the DNA is TGTGCCAGCAGTTTAATCGCGGGGGGTTCCTACGAGCAGTACTTC.

The gene calls are TRBV28 and TRBJ1-5; TRBD1 matches 8 bases. V lost 6 bases and J lost 3; bases outside the gene matches: 4. This CDR3 has 14 residues. Looked up from germline, CDR1 is MDHEN and CDR2 is SYDVKM. CDR3 residues: CASSQDRVNQPQHF. CDR3 coding DNA: TGTGCCAGCAGCCAGGACAGGGTCAATCAGCCCCAGCATTTT.

The chain recombines TRBV28 with TRBJ2-7; 10 bases map to TRBD1. After removal of 3 bases from V and 0 bases from J, the junction contained 5 bases not matched to a gene. The CDR3 is made up of 16 amino acids. Germline CDR1 reads MDHEN; CDR2 reads SYDVKM. In DNA form, the CDR3 reads TGTGCCAGCAGTTTTGTTTGGACAGGGGGCTCCTACGAGCAGTACTTC. Protein product: CASSFVWTGGSYEQYF.

This rearrangement joins TRBV6-5 to TRBJ1-4, with a weak D call TRBD1 (5 bases). Germline loops: CDR1 MNHEY, CDR2 SVGAGI. The CDR3 runs 15 residues. V dropped 2 bases and J dropped 8 bases, with 15 bases sitting between them. CDR3 residues: CASSYLGGGTEKLFF. The CDR3 nucleotides are TGTGCCAGCAGTTACCTGGGGGGGGGTACGGAAAAACTGTTTTTT.

The chain carries TRBV5-1 and TRBJ1-1; the D gene is possibly TRBD1 (5 bases). Germline CDR1 is SGHRS and CDR2 is YFSETQ. CDR3 size: 15 residues. V gave up 3 bases and J gave up 4 bases, with 16 bases separating them. This CDR3 reads CASSSARGGGTEAFF. CDR3 sequence (DNA): TGCGCCAGCAGCTCGGCCCGGGGGGGAGGCACTGAAGCTTTCTTT.

This clone came up once. The chain combines TRBV5-1 with TRBJ1-4, with D perhaps TRBD1 (6 bases). Trimming removed 1 base at V and 4 bases at J, with 11 bases between. The germline CDR1 and CDR2 sequences are SGHRS and YFSETQ. The CDR3 is 15 residues long. CDR3: CASSLTDRLNEKLFF. As DNA, the CDR3 is TGCGCCAGCAGCTTGACGGACAGACTTAATGAAAAACTGTTTTTT.

The chain has TRBV5-1 and TRBJ1-2, with 10 bases lining up with TRBD1. The CDR3 consists of 13 residues. Germline V gene sequence: CDR1 SGHRS, CDR2 YFSETQ. Trimming cost V 4 bases and J 4 bases; bases outside gene matches: 1. CDR3 DNA: TGCGCCAGCAGCCGGGACAGGGGCTATGGCTACACCTTC. It translates to CASSRDRGYGYTF.

The chain joins TRBV30 to TRBJ1-5; TRBD1 aligns across 8 bases. From germline, CDR1 is GTSNPN and CDR2 SVGIG (reference sequence). Trimming at V came to 3 bases and at J to 7 bases, leaving 8 bases not matched to a gene. The length of the CDR3 is 14 residues. The CDR3 here is CAWSFRQGTQPQHF. The CDR3 nucleotides are TGTGCCTGGAGCTTTAGACAGGGGACCCAGCCCCAGCATTTT.

V and J are TRBV3-1 (or the pseudogene TRBV3-2) and TRBJ1-2; D unresolved. Germline V CDR1 and CDR2: LGHDT, YNNKEL (reference sequence). The CDR3 is 14 amino acids. With 0 bases removed from V and 3 bases from J, the gap between germline ends came to 8 bases. This CDR3 is CASSQEAGYYGYTF. The DNA for the CDR3 is TGTGCCAGCAGCCAAGAGGCGGGCTACTATGGCTACACCTTC.

V is TRBV28 and J is TRBJ2-3; D gene uncertain. CDR1 is MDHEN and CDR2 is SYDVKM in the germline V gene. This CDR3 comprises 14 residues. With 5 bases removed from V and 2 bases from J, the gap between germline ends came to 11 bases. CDR3 DNA sequence: TGTGCCAGCAGTATCGAGAGCTACACAGATACGCAGTATTTT. This codes for CASSIESYTDTQYF.

This sequence joins TRBV28 and TRBJ2-3; possible D gene TRBD2, 6 bases. The CDR3 extends over 14 amino acids. The V gene lost 3 bases and the J gene lost 2 bases, with 9 bases spanning the gap. Per the germline V gene, CDR1 is MDHEN and CDR2 is SYDVKM. The CDR3 loop reads CASSLGGATDTQYF. In DNA, the CDR3 is TGTGCCAGCAGTTTGGGCGGGGCCACAGATACGCAGTATTTT.

V usage is TRBV19 and J usage is TRBJ1-5; tentative D call: TRBD1 (6 bases). The CDR3 runs 15 residues. Germline assignment: CDR1 LNHDA and CDR2 SQIVND (reference sequence). The germline V and J ends were trimmed by 7 bases and 5 bases, with 18 bases remaining between them. The CDR3, as DNA: TGTGCCAGTACGGGGGTCGGGGGGCTTGATCAGCCCCAGCATTTT. Translated, it gives CASTGVGGLDQPQHF.

The V call is TRBV28, the J call TRBJ2-5; 8 positions match TRBD1. The CDR3 contains 14 residues. V lost 2 bases, J lost 3 bases, and 2 bases stayed unmatched. CDR1 is MDHEN and CDR2 is SYDVKM in the germline V gene. CDR3 DNA: TGTGCCAGCAGTTTAATGACAGGGGAAGAGACCCAGTACTTC. Protein: CASSLMTGEETQYF.